This TCR beta chain was captured in a study of control samples from healthy donors and cancer patients. The CDR3 length is 14 residues. The V gene lost 8 bases and the J gene lost 4 bases, with 17 bases spanning the gap. Germline V gene sequence: CDR1 LNHDA, CDR2 SQIVND (reference sequence). This table comes from immunoSEQ multiplex PCR, and its TCRdb copy is limited to in-frame clones, with some not included. This table holds just over 80,000 clones, roughly 94% found once. This clonotype was obtained from a woman in her late teens or twenties in good health. The rearrangement links TRBV19 to TRBJ2-5; possibly TRBD2 for D (6 bases). The specimen was blood. The CDR3 loop reads CASAFGREVETQYF. As DNA, the CDR3 is TGTGCCAGTGCGTTTGGGCGGGAAGTAGAGACCCAGTACTTC.